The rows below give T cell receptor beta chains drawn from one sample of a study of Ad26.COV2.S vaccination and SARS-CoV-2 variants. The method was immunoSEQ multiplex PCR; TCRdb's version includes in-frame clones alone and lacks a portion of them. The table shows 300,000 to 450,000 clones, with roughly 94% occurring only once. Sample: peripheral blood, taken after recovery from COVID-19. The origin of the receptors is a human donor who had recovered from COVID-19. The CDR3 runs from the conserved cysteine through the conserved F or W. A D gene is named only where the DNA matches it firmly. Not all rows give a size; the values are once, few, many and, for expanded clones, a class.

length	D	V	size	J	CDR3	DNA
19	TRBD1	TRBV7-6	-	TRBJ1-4	CASSLAVRRDRGRGEKLFF	TGTGCCAGCAGCTTAGCGGTTCGGAGGGACAGGGGGCGAGGAGAAAAACTGTTTTTT
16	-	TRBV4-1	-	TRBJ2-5	CASSQPGRTQQETQYF	TGCGCCAGCAGCCAGCCTGGACGGACCCAACAAGAGACCCAGTACTTC
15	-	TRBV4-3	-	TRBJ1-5	CASSQDLGANQPQHF	TGCGCCAGCAGCCAAGACCTGGGGGCAAATCAGCCCCAGCATTTT
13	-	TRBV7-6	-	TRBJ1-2	CASSLKQNYGYTF	TGTGCCAGCAGCTTAAAACAAAACTATGGCTACACCTTC
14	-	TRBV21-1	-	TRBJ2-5	CASSGPRVQETQYF	TGTGCCAGCAGCGGGCCAAGGGTCCAAGAGACCCAGTACTTC
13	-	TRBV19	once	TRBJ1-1	CASISDMGIQAFF	TGTGCCAGTATATCCGACATGGGCATCCAAGCTTTCTTT
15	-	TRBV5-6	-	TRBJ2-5	CASSYGVGNQETQYF	TGTGCCAGCAGCTATGGTGTGGGAAACCAAGAGACCCAGTACTTC
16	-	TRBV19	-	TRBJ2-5	CASSIALGLPGETQYF	TGTGCCAGTAGTATCGCCCTCGGACTACCTGGGGAGACCCAGTACTTC
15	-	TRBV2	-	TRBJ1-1	CASSEGQGPYTEAFF	TGTGCCAGCAGTGAGGGGCAGGGACCCTACACTGAAGCTTTCTTT
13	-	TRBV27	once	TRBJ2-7	CASSFTFRYEQYF	TGTGCCAGCAGTTTCACGTTTCGCTACGAGCAGTACTTC
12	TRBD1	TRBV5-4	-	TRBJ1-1	CASSSYRGSAFF	TGTGCCAGCAGCTCGTACAGGGGGAGCGCTTTCTTT
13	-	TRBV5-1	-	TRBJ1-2	CASSSQGDYGYTF	TGCGCCAGCAGCTCACAGGGTGACTATGGCTACACCTTC
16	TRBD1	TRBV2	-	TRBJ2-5	CASTKPRGQGTETQYF	TGTGCCAGCACCAAACCGAGGGGACAGGGGACCGAGACCCAGTACTTC
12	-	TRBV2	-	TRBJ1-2	CASSAETGGYTF	TGTGCCAGCAGTGCTGAGACCGGTGGCTACACCTTC
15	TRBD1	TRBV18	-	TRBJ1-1	CASSPGPGGNTEAFF	TGTGCCAGCTCACCTGGTCCAGGGGGCAACACTGAAGCTTTCTTT
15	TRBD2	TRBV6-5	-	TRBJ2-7	CASKGGPSGVYEQYF	TGTGCCAGCAAGGGGGGGCCTAGCGGGGTCTACGAGCAGTACTTC
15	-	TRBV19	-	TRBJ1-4	CASSMSGATNEKLFF	TGTGCCAGTAGTATGTCGGGGGCAACTAATGAAAAACTGTTTTTT
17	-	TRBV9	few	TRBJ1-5	CASSVPNRSGSNQPQHF	TGTGCCAGCAGCGTACCCAACAGGAGTGGTAGCAATCAGCCCCAGCATTTT
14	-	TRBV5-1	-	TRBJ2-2	CASSVDRNTGELFF	TGCGCCAGCAGCGTTGACAGGAACACCGGGGAGCTGTTTTTT
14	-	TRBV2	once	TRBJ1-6	CASRKPGENSPLHF	TGTGCCAGCAGAAAACCGGGAGAAAATTCACCCCTCCACTTT
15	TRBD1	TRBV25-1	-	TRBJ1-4	CASSKGTASNEKLFF	TGTGCCAGCAGCAAGGGGACAGCCTCTAATGAAAAACTGTTTTTT
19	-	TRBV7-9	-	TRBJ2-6	CASSDIGAGAYSGANVLTF	TGTGCCAGCAGCGATATAGGTGCGGGCGCCTACTCTGGGGCCAACGTCCTGACTTTC
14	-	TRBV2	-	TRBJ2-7	CASSEGQAFYEQYF	TGTGCCAGCAGTGAAGGGCAGGCTTTCTACGAGCAGTACTTC
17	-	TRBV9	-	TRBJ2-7	CASSSRGGGTRAYEQYF	TGTGCCAGCAGCTCCAGAGGGGGAGGGACACGAGCCTACGAGCAGTACTTC
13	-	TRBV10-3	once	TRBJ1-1	CAISEVGDTEAFF	TGTGCCATCAGTGAGGTGGGGGACACTGAAGCTTTCTTT
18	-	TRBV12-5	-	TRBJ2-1	CASGLPADGTLNLGEQFF	TGTGCTAGTGGTTTGCCGGCCGACGGGACTCTAAACCTGGGGGAGCAGTTCTTC
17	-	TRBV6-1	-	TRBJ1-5	CASSEGRRRNDNQPQHF	TGTGCCAGCAGTGAAGGCCGAAGGCGGAATGACAATCAGCCCCAGCATTTT
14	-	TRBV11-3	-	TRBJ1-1	CASSQGRGNTEAFF	TGTGCCAGCAGTCAGGGGAGGGGGAACACTGAAGCTTTCTTT
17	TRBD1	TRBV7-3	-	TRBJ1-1	CASSLTGSGGMNTEAFF	TGTGCCAGCAGCTTAACCGGGTCAGGGGGCATGAACACTGAAGCTTTCTTT
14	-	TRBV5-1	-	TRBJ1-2	CASRTTTGDSGYTF	TGCGCCAGCAGGACCACTACGGGGGATTCTGGCTACACCTTC
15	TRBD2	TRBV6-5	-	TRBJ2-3	CASSFAGLAADTQYF	TGTGCCAGCAGTTTTGCGGGACTAGCGGCAGATACGCAGTATTTT
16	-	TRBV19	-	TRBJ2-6	CASSHKGGSGANVLTF	TGTGCCAGTAGTCACAAGGGGGGCTCTGGGGCCAACGTCCTGACTTTC
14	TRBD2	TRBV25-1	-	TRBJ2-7	CASSRGGNSYEQYF	TGTGCCAGCTCCCGGGGGGGCAATTCCTACGAGCAGTACTTC
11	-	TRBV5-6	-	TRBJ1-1	CASSLGTEAFF	TGTGCCAGCAGCTTGGGCACTGAAGCTTTCTTT
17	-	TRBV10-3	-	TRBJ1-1	CAISDRGGPGVNTEAFF	TGTGCCATCAGTGACCGGGGGGGTCCGGGGGTTAACACTGAAGCTTTCTTT
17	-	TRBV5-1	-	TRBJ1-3	CASSLVFRGSSGNTIYF	TGCGCCAGCAGCTTGGTGTTCAGGGGTTCCTCTGGAAACACCATATATTTT
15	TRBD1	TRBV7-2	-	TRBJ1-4	CASSSQGAANEKLFF	TGTGCCAGCAGTTCCCAGGGGGCGGCTAATGAAAAACTGTTTTTT
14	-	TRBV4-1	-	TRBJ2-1	CASSPLTANNEQFF	TGCGCCAGCAGCCCATTGACAGCGAACAATGAGCAGTTCTTC
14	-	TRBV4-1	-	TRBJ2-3	CASRPGLSTDTQYF	TGCGCCAGTAGACCGGGCCTTAGCACAGATACGCAGTATTTT
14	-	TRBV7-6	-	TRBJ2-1	CASSLTDVGLEQFF	TGTGCCAGCAGCTTAACGGATGTGGGTCTAGAGCAGTTCTTC
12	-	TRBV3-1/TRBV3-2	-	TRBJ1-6	CASSQYGSPLHF	TGTGCCAGCAGCCAATACGGCTCACCCCTCCACTTT
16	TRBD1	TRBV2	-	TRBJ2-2	CASSPRQGAGTGELFF	TGTGCCAGCAGCCCTAGACAGGGGGCAGGCACCGGGGAGCTGTTTTTT
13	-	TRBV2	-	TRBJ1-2	CASSITGTEGYTF	TGTGCCAGCAGTATAACAGGGACCGAGGGCTACACCTTC
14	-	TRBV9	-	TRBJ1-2	CASSVDSEVSGYTF	TGTGCCAGCAGCGTAGACTCTGAGGTCTCTGGCTACACCTTC
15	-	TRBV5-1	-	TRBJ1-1	CASSSSGGSNTEAFF	TGCGCCAGCAGCTCGAGCGGGGGGTCGAACACTGAAGCTTTCTTT
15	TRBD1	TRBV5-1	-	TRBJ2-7	CASSFTPDRVEEQYF	TGCGCCAGCAGCTTCACTCCTGACAGGGTAGAAGAGCAGTACTTC
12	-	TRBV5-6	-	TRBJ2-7	CASSSYVLEQYF	TGTGCCAGCAGCTCCTACGTACTTGAGCAGTACTTC
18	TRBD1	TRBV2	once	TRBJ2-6	CASTRKGTGVSGANVLTF	TGTGCCAGCACGCGGAAGGGGACAGGCGTCTCTGGGGCCAACGTCCTGACTTTC
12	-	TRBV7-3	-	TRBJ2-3	CASSVSGDTQYF	TGTGCCAGCAGCGTGAGTGGAGATACGCAGTATTTT
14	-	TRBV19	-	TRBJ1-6	CATKKGGHNSPLHF	TGTGCCACTAAGAAAGGCGGGCATAATTCACCCCTCCACTTT
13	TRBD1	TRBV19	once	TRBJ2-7	CASSIRQGVEQYF	TGTGCCAGTAGTATTAGACAGGGGGTCGAGCAGTACTTC
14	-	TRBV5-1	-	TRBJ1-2	CASSLGGRDYGYTF	TGCGCCAGCAGCTTGGGGGGTAGGGACTATGGCTACACCTTC